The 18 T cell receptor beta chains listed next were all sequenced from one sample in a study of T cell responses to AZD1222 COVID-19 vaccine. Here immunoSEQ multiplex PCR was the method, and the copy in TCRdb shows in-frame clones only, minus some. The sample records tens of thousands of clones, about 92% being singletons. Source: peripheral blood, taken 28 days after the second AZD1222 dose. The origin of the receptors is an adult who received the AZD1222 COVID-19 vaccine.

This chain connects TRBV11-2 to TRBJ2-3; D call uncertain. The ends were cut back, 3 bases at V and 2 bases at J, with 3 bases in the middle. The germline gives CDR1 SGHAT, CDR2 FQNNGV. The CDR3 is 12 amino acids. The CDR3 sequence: CASSFPTDTQYF. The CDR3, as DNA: TGTGCCAGCAGCTTCCCCACAGATACGCAGTATTTT.

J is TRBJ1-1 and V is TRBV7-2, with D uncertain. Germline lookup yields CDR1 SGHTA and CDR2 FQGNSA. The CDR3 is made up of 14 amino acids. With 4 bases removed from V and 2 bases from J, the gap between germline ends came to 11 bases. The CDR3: CASSSLRLNTEAFF. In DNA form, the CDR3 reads TGTGCCAGCAGCTCCCTAAGACTAAACACTGAAGCTTTCTTT.

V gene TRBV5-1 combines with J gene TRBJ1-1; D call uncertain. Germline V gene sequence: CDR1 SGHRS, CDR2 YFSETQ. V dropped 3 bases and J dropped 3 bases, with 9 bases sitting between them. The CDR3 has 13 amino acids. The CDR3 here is CASSSNPDTEAFF. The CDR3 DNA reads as TGCGCCAGCAGCTCCAATCCGGACACTGAAGCTTTCTTT.

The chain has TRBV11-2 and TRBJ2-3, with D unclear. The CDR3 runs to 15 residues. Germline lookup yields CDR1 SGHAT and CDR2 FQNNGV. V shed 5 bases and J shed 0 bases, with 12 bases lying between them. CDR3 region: CASSAWADSTDTQYF. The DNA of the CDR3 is TGTGCCAGCAGCGCTTGGGCGGATAGCACAGATACGCAGTATTTT. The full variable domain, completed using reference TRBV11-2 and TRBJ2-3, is EAGVAQSPRYKIIEKRQSVAFWCNPISGHATLYWYQQILGQGPKLLIQFQNNGVVDDSQLPKDRFSAERLKGVDSTLKIQPAKLEDSAVYLCASSAWADSTDTQYFGPGTRLTVL.

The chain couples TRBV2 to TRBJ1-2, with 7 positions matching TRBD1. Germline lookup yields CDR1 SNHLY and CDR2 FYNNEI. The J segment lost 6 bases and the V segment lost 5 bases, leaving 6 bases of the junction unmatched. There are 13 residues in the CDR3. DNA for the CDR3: TGTGCCAGCAGTCGCGACAGGGCCGATGGCTACACCTTC. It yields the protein CASSRDRADGYTF.

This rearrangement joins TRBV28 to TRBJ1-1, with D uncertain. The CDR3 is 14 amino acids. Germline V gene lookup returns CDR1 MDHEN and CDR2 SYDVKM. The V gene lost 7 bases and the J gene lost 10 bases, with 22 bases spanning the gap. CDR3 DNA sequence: TGTGCCAGCAACGGACGGGAATTATCCTTGGTAGCTTTCTTT. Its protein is CASNGRELSLVAFF.

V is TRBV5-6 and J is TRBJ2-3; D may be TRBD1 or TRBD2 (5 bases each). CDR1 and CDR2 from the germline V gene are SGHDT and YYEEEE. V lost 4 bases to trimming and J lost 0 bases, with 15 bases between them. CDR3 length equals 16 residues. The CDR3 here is CASSLGAWGSTDTQYF. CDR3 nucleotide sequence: TGTGCCAGCAGCCTCGGGGCTTGGGGAAGCACAGATACGCAGTATTTT.

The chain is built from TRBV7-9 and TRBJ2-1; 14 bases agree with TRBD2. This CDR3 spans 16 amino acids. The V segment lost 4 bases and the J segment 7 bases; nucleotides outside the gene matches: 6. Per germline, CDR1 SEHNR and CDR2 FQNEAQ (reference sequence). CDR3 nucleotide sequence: TGTGCCAGCAGCTCCCAGGGACTAGCGGGAGAAAATGAGCAGTTCTTC. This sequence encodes CASSSQGLAGENEQFF.

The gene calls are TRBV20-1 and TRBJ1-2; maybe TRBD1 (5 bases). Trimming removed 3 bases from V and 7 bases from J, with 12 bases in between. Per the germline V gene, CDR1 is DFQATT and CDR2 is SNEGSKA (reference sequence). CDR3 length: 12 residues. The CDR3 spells CSASFQGRGYTF. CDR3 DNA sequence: TGCAGTGCTAGTTTCCAGGGCCGTGGCTACACCTTC.

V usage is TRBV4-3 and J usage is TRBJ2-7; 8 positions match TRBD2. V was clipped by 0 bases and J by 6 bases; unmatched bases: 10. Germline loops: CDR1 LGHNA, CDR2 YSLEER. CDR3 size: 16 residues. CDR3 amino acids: CASSQDSGGALGEQYF. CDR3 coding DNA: TGCGCCAGCAGCCAAGATTCGGGAGGGGCTCTAGGCGAGCAGTACTTC.

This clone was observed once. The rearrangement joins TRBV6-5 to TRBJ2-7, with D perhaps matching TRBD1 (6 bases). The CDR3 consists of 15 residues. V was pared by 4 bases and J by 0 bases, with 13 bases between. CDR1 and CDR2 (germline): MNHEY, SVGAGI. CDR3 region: CASSSTTGSSYEQYF. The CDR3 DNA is TGTGCCAGCAGTTCGACCACAGGGAGCTCCTACGAGCAGTACTTC.

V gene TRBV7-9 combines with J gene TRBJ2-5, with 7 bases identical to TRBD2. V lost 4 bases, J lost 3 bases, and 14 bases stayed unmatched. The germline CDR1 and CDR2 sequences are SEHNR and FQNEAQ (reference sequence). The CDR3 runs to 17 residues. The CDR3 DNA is TGTGCCAGCAGCTGGGCGGGAGTAGTAAGGGAGGAAGAGACCCAGTACTTC. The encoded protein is CASSWAGVVREEETQYF.

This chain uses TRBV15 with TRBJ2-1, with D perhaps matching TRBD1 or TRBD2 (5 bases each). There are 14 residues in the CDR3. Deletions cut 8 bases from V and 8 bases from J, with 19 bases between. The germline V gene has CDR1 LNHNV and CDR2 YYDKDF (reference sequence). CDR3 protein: CATRSSGGTDEQFF. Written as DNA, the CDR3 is TGTGCCACCCGTTCTTCTGGTGGGACGGATGAGCAGTTCTTC.

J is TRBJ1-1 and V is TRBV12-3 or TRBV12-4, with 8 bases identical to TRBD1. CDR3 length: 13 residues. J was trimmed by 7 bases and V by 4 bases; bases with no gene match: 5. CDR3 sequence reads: CASSSDRDYEAFF. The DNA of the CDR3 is TGTGCCAGCAGTTCGGACAGGGACTATGAAGCTTTCTTT.

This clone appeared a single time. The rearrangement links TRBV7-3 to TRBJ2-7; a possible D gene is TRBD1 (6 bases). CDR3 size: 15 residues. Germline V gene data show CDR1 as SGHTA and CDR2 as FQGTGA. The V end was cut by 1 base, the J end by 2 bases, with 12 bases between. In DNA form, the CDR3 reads TGTGCCAGCAGCTTAAGGGGCGGACAGCCCTACGAGCAGTACTTC. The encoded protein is CASSLRGGQPYEQYF. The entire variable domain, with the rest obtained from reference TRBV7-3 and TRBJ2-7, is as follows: GAGVSQTPSNKVTEKGKYVELRCDPISGHTALYWYRQSLGQGPEFLIYFQGTGAADDSGLPNDRFFAVRPEGSVSTLKIQRTERGDSAVYLCASSLRGGQPYEQYFGPGTRLTVT.

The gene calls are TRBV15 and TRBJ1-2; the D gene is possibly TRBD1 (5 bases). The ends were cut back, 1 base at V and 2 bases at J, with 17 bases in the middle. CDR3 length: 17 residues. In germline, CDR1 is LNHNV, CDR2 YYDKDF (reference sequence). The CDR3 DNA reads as TGTGCCACCAGCAGAGGCGGCCTCAGGGAGCTCAACTATGGCTACACCTTC. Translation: CATSRGGLRELNYGYTF. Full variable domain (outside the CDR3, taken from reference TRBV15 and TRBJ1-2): DAMVIQNPRYQVTQFGKPVTLSCSQTLNHNVMYWYQQKSSQAPKLLFHYYDKDFNNEADTPDNFQSRRPNTSFCFLDIRSPGLGDTAMYLCATSRGGLRELNYGYTFGSGTRLTVV.

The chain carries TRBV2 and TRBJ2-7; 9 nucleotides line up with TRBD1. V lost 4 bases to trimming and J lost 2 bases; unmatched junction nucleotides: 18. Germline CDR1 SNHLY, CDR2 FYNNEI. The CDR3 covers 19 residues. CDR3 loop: CASSVLWTGVAGAAYEQYF. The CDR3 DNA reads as TGTGCCAGCAGTGTTTTGTGGACAGGGGTCGCGGGAGCGGCCTACGAGCAGTACTTC. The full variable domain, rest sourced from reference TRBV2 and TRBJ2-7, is EPEVTQTPSHQVTQMGQEVILRCVPISNHLYFYWYRQILGQKVEFLVSFYNNEISEKSEIFDDQFSVERPDGSNFTLKIRSTKLEDSAMYFCASSVLWTGVAGAAYEQYFGPGTRLTVT.

The DNA of the CDR3 is TGTGCCAGCAGTTTCACAGGGACCGATCAGCCCCAGCATTTT. Residues: CASSFTGTDQPQHF. V gene TRBV6-2 or TRBV6-3 combines with J gene TRBJ1-5; possible D gene TRBD1, 6 bases. This CDR3 contains 14 residues. Germline V lookup: CDR1 MNHEY, CDR2 SVGEGT. The germline V and J ends were trimmed by 4 bases and 5 bases, with 12 bases remaining between them.